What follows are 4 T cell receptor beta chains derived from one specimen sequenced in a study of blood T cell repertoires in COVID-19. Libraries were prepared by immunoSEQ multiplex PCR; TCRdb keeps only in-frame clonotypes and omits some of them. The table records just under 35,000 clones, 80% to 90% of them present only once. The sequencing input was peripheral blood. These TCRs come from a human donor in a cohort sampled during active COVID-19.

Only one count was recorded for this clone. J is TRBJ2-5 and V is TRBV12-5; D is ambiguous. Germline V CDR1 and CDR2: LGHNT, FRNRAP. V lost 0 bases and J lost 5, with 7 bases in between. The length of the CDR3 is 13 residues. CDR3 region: CASGLVYRETQYF. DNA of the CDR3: TGTGCTAGTGGTTTGGTCTACCGGGAGACCCAGTACTTC.

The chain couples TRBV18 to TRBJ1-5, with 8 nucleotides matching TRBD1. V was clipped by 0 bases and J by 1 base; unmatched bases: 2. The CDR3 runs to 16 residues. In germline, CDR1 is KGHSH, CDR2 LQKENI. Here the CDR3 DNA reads TGTGCCAGCTCACCACCCCAGGGGGCGAGCAATCAGCCCCAGCATTTT. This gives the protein CASSPPQGASNQPQHF. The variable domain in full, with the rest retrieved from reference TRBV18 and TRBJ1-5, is NAGVMQNPRHLVRRRGQEARLRCSPMKGHSHVYWYRQLPEEGLKFMVYLQKENIIDESGMPKERFSAEFPKEGPSILRIQQVVRGDSAAYFCASSPPQGASNQPQHFGDGTRLSIL.

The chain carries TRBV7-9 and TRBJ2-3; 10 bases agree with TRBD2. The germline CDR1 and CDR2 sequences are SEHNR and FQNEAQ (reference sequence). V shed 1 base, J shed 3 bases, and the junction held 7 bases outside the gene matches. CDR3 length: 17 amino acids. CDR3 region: CASSLGGLAGATDTQYF. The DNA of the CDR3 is TGTGCCAGCAGCTTAGGAGGGCTAGCGGGGGCGACAGATACGCAGTATTTT. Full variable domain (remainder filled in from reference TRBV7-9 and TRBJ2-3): DTGVSQNPRHKITKRGQNVTFRCDPISEHNRLYWYRQTLGQGPEFLTYFQNEAQLEKSRLLSDRFSAERPKGSFSTLEIQRTEQGDSAMYLCASSLGGLAGATDTQYFGPGTRLTVL.

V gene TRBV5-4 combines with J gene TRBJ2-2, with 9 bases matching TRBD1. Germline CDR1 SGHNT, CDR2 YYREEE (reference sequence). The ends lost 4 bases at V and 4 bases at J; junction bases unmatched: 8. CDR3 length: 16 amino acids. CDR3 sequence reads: CASSPNRDRVTGELFF. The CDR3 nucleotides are TGTGCCAGCAGCCCTAACCGGGACAGGGTCACCGGGGAGCTGTTTTTT.